This T cell receptor (beta chain) is from a study of beta chain features in type 1 diabetes. This clone showed up just a few times. The investigators reverse transcribed all of the isolated RNA, so they sequenced expressed TCRB transcripts. It was found that naive, central memory and regulatory T cell samples averaged about 3.57 million reads. The repertoire was sequenced with immunoSEQ multiplex PCR; TCRdb's copy has only in-frame clones and lacks some. The profile covers 250,000 to 350,000 clones, with 12% to 15% appearing a single time and approximately 7% taken by the ten largest. The V and J ends lost 0 bases and 6 bases respectively, with 7 bases between them. The length of the CDR3 is 12 residues. The germline CDR1 and CDR2 sequences are SGHNT and YYREEE (reference sequence). One heparinised draw, averaging around 120 mL, was taken per donor.

The chain couples TRBV5-4 to TRBJ2-7; D is unresolved. Sequenced: central memory CD4+ T cells from blood. The sequence was obtained from a man younger than 45 in good health. The CDR3 loop reads CASSLVLGEQYF. The CDR3 DNA follows: TGTGCCAGCAGCTTGGTCCTCGGCGAGCAGTACTTC.